This T cell receptor beta chain was identified in a study of CD8+ T cells in alopecia areata. Study findings and constraints: Clonality in lesional scalp, especially alopecia totalis/universalis, exceeded that of normal scalp. Many expanded lesional clones persisted in scalp and blood during tofacitinib.

Germline V CDR1 and CDR2: SQVTM, ANQGSEA. Trimming removed 7 bases from V and 7 bases from J, with 10 bases in between. The CDR3 runs to 10 residues. Isolated RNA was reverse transcribed into cDNA used as the sequencing template. Only in-frame clones appear in the TCRdb table, and some are missing; sequencing was by immunoSEQ multiplex PCR. The table includes about 190,000 clones, around 60% detected once. The sample holds a few counts of this clone. Antigen: not known. As to treatment: oral pan-JAK inhibitor, 5-10 mg twice daily. Collection of lesional scalp punch biopsies and peripheral blood was performed in alopecia areata patients.

The clonotype originates from a human donor with alopecia areata. The chain uses TRBV29-1 and TRBJ1-2; perhaps TRBD1 as D (5 bases). Sequenced material: CD4+ T cells sorted from blood, taken between weeks 47 and 50, from a patient treated with tofacitinib. This chain's CDR3 is CSALGVGYTF. CDR3 nucleotides: TGCAGCGCTTTAGGGGTTGGCTACACCTTC.